This T cell receptor (beta chain) was retrieved from a study of shared clonotypes between healthy human individuals. Germline lookup yields CDR1 SGHTA and CDR2 FQGNSA. V lost 5 bases to trimming and J lost 1 base, with 8 bases between them. This CDR3 spans 13 amino acids. Clones were read by immunoSEQ multiplex PCR, and TCRdb kept only the in-frame ones, dropping some. The data contain roughly 2.4 million clones, approximately 96% of them singletons. Input material: naive CD4+ T cells sorted from blood. The subset was: CD45RA+ positively selected. V and J are TRBV7-2 and TRBJ1-2; D remains ambiguous. The TCR sequence derives from a man aged 18-30 years in good health. CDR3 amino acids: CASSLRFNYGYTF. As DNA, the CDR3 is TGTGCCAGCAGCCTCAGGTTTAACTATGGCTACACCTTC.